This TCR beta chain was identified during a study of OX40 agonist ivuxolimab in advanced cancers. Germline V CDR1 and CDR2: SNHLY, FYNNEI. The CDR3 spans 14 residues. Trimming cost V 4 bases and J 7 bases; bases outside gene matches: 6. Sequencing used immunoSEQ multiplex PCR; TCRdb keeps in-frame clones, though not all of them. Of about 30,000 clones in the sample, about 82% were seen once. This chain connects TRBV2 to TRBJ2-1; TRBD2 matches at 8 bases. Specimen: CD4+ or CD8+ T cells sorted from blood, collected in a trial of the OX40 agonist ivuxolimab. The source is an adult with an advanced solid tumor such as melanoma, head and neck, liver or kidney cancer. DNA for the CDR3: TGTGCCAGCAGTGCCGGACTAGCTGGTAATGAGCAGTTCTTC. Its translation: CASSAGLAGNEQFF. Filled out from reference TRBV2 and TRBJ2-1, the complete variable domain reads EPEVTQTPSHQVTQMGQEVILRCVPISNHLYFYWYRQILGQKVEFLVSFYNNEISEKSEIFDDQFSVERPDGSNFTLKIRSTKLEDSAMYFCASSAGLAGNEQFFGPGTRLTVL.